The TCR beta chain under discussion was sequenced for a study of cytomegalovirus exposure and HLA in healthy donors (dated by TCRdb to 2017 to 2019). For the wider study: An earlier analysis of 587 of the donors reported approximately 260 Gb of sequence data and 117 million unique TCR beta sequences obtained from approximately 180 million T cells. An early release that covered around 590 HLA-typed donors contained approximately 300 gigabases of sequencing data and about 84 million unique TCR sequences. Of the 300 to 500 genotyped donors, less than 90% were placed in the genetic ancestry cluster associated with self-reported Caucasian donors. The aim of the study was to test whether cataloging public T cell receptors could identify signatures of past pathogen exposure. The study used immunosequencing to profile the T cell repertoires of approximately 650 subjects and linked those repertoires to cytomegalovirus serostatus. Along with the approximately 670-subject first cohort, a separate validation cohort of 120 different subjects was used. The study combined high-throughput TCR immunosequencing, statistical association of individual TCRs with disease status, and machine learning to predict cytomegalovirus infection status. In a later analysis, previously published TCR beta repertoires from 670 or so donors were re-analyzed and high-resolution HLA genotyping was added so that TCR occurrence patterns could be studied. The later analysis used no new phenotypic data to find candidate immune exposures, relying instead on TCR beta sequences and their occurrence across donors. An earlier analysis of some 500 of the donors applied high-throughput TCR beta sequencing to assess whether each TCR beta V gene segment acted as functional or pseudogenic. Donor age, sex, ethnicity and CMV serostatus were compiled alongside the repertoire data. In a later genetic analysis, genome-wide SNP genotypes for 398 of the 666 donors were used, and that subset was treated as a discovery cohort. Every discovery cohort repertoire had been produced on one sequencing platform. Both class I and class II loci were covered by HLA typing, at four-digit resolution. Typing coverage differed by locus: A, B, C, DRB1 and DQB1 were typed in about 620-640 donors, DQA1 in about 500, DPA1 in some 570, and DPB1 in just under 490. Four or five DR-DQ haplotypes were handled as single units for association and clustering because linkage in the cohort was strong. On average, 235,054 unique TCR beta nucleotide sequences were sequenced per donor among some 420 genotyped donors of the cohort, with roughly 18% of those sequences being non-productive.

Trimming takes 5 bases from V and 6 bases from J, and the germline ends sit 5 bases apart. CDR1 and CDR2 are read off the germline V gene (reference sequence) as MNHNY and SVGAGI. The CDR3 has 11 amino acids, counting the end cysteine and phenylalanine. The kept DNA is CDR3 alone, 33 bases in frame from the first base. The cohort was made up of approximately 670 healthy bone marrow donors. At the time of sampling, every cohort member was nominally healthy, though immune exposures that went unrecorded were likely present. The donor tested CMV seronegative and was one of the 352 seronegative cohort members. A peripheral blood sample was provided by each donor, and peripheral blood mononuclear cells were used for TCR beta sequencing. The Qiagen DNeasy Blood Extraction Kit was used to extract genomic DNA from the blood cell samples. Preparation of the library involved the immunoSEQ multiplex PCR assay. The multiplex PCR relied on a mix of 60 forward primers for TCR Vbeta segments and 13 reverse primers for TCR Jbeta segments. Amplification of the CDR3 region of rearranged TCR beta genes was performed with a multiplex PCR assay on genomic DNA. The Illumina HiSeq System was used to sequence the amplified TCR beta libraries as 87-base-pair reads. The paper's processing steps were these. In a later analysis, some 80 million unique TCR beta chains were counted across the 650 to 700 repertoires, and approximately 11 million of these chains were shared by at least two donors. Raw reads were error-corrected and collapsed into unique sequences with a nearest-neighbor algorithm that merged closely related sequences to remove PCR and sequencing errors. To assign V, D and J gene segments, CDR3 sequences were aligned to IMGT reference sequences. For a sequence to be retained, a match of at least six nucleotides to both a V gene segment and a J gene segment was required. Rearrangements were classified as productive when the CDR3 lacked stop codons and remained in frame with V and J, and all other rearrangements were classified as non-productive. Following IMGT convention, CDR3 was defined as the stretch from the second conserved V-encoded cysteine to the conserved J-encoded phenylalanine. Sequences without an unambiguous match to a single V gene segment were excluded from the earlier analysis of a few hundred of the donors. In an earlier analysis of 587 of the donors, V segments were called functional above 56.7% productive rearrangements and were called segregating when the between-donor standard deviation exceeded 5%. A statistical classification framework was built for diagnosing cytomegalovirus status from the catalog of TCR beta chain sequences. In a later analysis, TCR nucleotide sequences were compared against IMGT/GENE-DB human TR gene sequences so that V and J genes could be assigned. The TCRdist pipeline was used in a later analysis to assign CDR3 sequences and most-parsimonious VDJ recombination scenarios. In a later analysis, each TCR beta chain was defined by its CDR3 amino acid sequence together with its V-gene family, and reads lacking a unique V-gene family were excluded. In a later analysis, several hundred highly shared, low-generation-probability nucleotide sequences were removed to address suspected cross-contamination and a sequencing artifact. In a later analysis, a clonal expansion index was calculated for each public chain from normalized within-repertoire ranks of inferred template counts. In a later analysis, generation probabilities were computed using a VDJ recombination model fitted to out-of-frame rearrangements, and the results were checked against IGoR. Hypergeometric tests were used in a later analysis to score TCR-TCR, TCR-HLA and TCR-CMV co-occurrence, with a repertoire-size bias correction applied to the TCR pairs. To estimate false discovery rates, a later analysis permuted the HLA or CMV assignments 20 times. In a later analysis, co-occurring TCRs were grouped using DBSCAN, with TCRdist sequence similarity added in when clustering inside HLA-allele-positive subsets. Repertoires with fewer than 30,000 or more than 120,000 public chains were left out of co-occurrence clustering, as were about 5 repertoires with anomalous nucleotide sharing. The source is immuneACCESS, and TCRdb retained only in-frame sequences with V and J called. Part of the clones is not carried over; for the studies checked, unresolved V genes explain less than half of this, and the remainder is unexplained. D and trimming come from the DNA, and the V and J calls and clone size come from that table. This sample gives 100,000 or so clones in total; around 83% of them show up just once. 1.2% of the sample is in the top ten clones.

About this clone: The antigen it binds to is not known. Nothing much larger sits one base from this clone, and base qualities are not available.

Paper-wide results and their limitations: In a later analysis, HLA-associated TCR beta chains showed more clonal expansion and lower generation probabilities than non-associated chains that were equally common. It was suggested by the authors that the approach could potentially be generalized to other disease states and immunological phenotypes. In a later genetic analysis, fewer N-insertions in productive TCRs were reported among donors in an Asian-associated ancestry cluster than the roughly 700-donor mean. The sequencing pipeline was judged likely to have produced a cluster of highly shared sequence variants as a technical artifact. Seventeen rarely observed V segments, including chromosome 9 orphons, were excluded from the earlier analysis of just under 600 of the donors because counts were too low. An earlier analysis of 450 to 750 of the donors showed that most TCR beta V segments appeared in productive rearrangements either about 87% or about 30% of the time, which broadly matched IMGT annotations. Some IMGT-functional V segments, including TRBV6-2 and TRBV6-3, could not be distinguished by the 87-base-pair reads and were therefore excluded. In a later genetic analysis, a missense DCLRE1C variant was associated with V-gene and J-gene trimming of TCR beta chains, and the association was replicated in an independent cohort. For the cohort, immune exposure information was limited to CMV serostatus. Across donors, most TCR sequences were observed very rarely, whereas some public TCRs were present in many individuals. Only TCR beta chains were sequenced in this cohort, and the absence of alpha or paired-chain data limited detectable features. Because HLA typing was unavailable for some donors at each locus, only the typed subset was used in association tests. In the study, approximately 160 TCR beta chains were listed as associated with cytomegalovirus. A further reported finding was that TCR beta sequences accurately predicted the HLA-A and HLA-B alleles for most subjects in the first cohort. In a later analysis, TCR association rates were found to vary across HLA loci, with the most associated TCRs seen for DRB1 alleles and the fewest for HLA-C alleles. A later analysis reported that several top co-occurrence clusters appeared linked to parvovirus B19, influenza, CMV and Epstein-Barr virus. In vitro tests confirmed that a few of the cytomegalovirus-associated TCR beta chains recognize cytomegalovirus antigens. Cytomegalovirus status was reported to be diagnosed by the classifier with high specificity and sensitivity in both the original and validation cohorts. At a false discovery rate of 0.05, a later analysis linked approximately 18,000 TCR beta sequences to specific HLA alleles. A later analysis found that most CMV-associated TCR beta chains appeared HLA-restricted, with HLA associations seemingly driven largely by CMV exposure. Correlated functional status among segregating V segments might be attributable to linkage disequilibrium, but an unknown experimental factor could not be ruled out. The presence/absence analyses assumed that sequencing depth was roughly uniform across donors, and that assumption may not be true. When HLA alleles, especially DR and DQ, strongly co-occurred, attributing TCR associations to individual alleles was difficult.

Here the chain combines TRBV6-6 and TRBJ1-5; TRBD1 could be the D gene, as 5 bases match. The sequenced sample was PBMCs. The sequence was collected from a woman between 18 and 30 years old in good health and CMV-seronegative. Here the CDR3 is given as CASSDSQPQHF. The DNA sequence is given as TGTGCCAGCAGTGACAGTCAGCCCCAGCATTTT.